The 12 T cell receptor beta chains presented below share a single source sample, sequenced in a study of blood T cells in healthy people across ages. Then a second PCR, running roughly 6 to 12 cycles, was carried out with a sample-barcoded 5' primer and a J-beta primer mix. MiXCR was run by TCRdb on the 5' RACE reads, yielding one entry per CDR3 protein. The sample lists roughly 1.4 million distinct CDR3 sequences; around 59% were seen once. Sequencing was done on a sample of blood. The receptors originated from a young man in good health.

This clonotype has a handful of counts. The V and J genes are TRBV27 and TRBJ1-1; D gene unclear. This CDR3 comprises 13 residues. V lost 7 bases and J 2 bases, leaving 11 bases between the germline ends. The germline CDR1 and CDR2 sequences are MNHEY and SMNVEV (reference sequence). The CDR3 DNA sequence: TGTGCCAGCAATCCGGGCGGTAACACTGAAGCTTTCTTT. Translation: CASNPGGNTEAFF.

The chain carries TRBV5-1 and TRBJ2-3; TRBD2 matches 7 bases. Trimming took 4 bases from V and 5 from J; bases not matched to a gene: 10. The CDR3 contains 15 residues. Germline V CDR1 and CDR2: SGHRS, YFSETQ. CDR3 coding DNA: TGCGCCAGCAGCAGGCAGGAGCGGGGCGTAGATACGCAGTATTTT. Translating it yields CASSRQERGVDTQYF.

The chain recombines TRBV20-1 with TRBJ2-1, with 9 bases matching TRBD2. Per the germline V gene, CDR1 is DFQATT and CDR2 is SNEGSKA (reference sequence). The CDR3 has 17 residues. V shed 3 bases, J shed 8 bases, and the junction held 17 bases outside the gene matches. DNA for the CDR3: TGCAGTGCTAGCCGGGTTCGGGCGGGAGGGCCTTCGGATGAGCAGTTCTTC. It specifies CSASRVRAGGPSDEQFF.

There are many counts of this clonotype. The chain carries TRBV20-1 and TRBJ2-3; no firm D call. The CDR3 totals 15 residues. The ends were cut back, 3 bases at V and 4 bases at J, with 17 bases in the middle. Looked up from germline, CDR1 is DFQATT and CDR2 is SNEGSKA (reference sequence). The CDR3 protein is CSARKYQYDSDTQYF. DNA for the CDR3: TGCAGTGCTAGGAAATATCAGTACGATTCAGATACGCAGTATTTT.

This chain uses TRBV6-6 with TRBJ1-2; D call uncertain. The CDR3 has 11 amino acids. Trimming removed 1 base from V and 7 bases from J, with 4 bases in between. Germline CDR1 reads MNHNY; CDR2 reads SVGAGI (reference sequence). The DNA for the CDR3 is TGTGCCAGCAGTTACTTTTCTGGCTACACCTTC. It yields the protein CASSYFSGYTF.

The gene calls are TRBV9 and TRBJ2-5, with 7 positions matching TRBD2. The germline V gene encodes CDR1 SGDLS and CDR2 YYNGEE. The CDR3 extends over 18 amino acids. Trimming removed 0 bases from V and 5 bases from J; junction bases left unmatched: 16. The CDR3 nucleotides read TGTGCCAGCAGCGTAGGGGTTTTAGCGGGCCGATTTCGGGAGACCCAGTACTTC. It yields the protein CASSVGVLAGRFRETQYF. Together with reference TRBV9 and TRBJ2-5, the CDR3 gives the full variable domain: DSGVTQTPKHLITATGQRVTLRCSPRSGDLSVYWYQQSLDQGLQFLIQYYNGEERAKGNILERFSAQQFPDLHSELNLSSLELGDSALYFCASSVGVLAGRFRETQYFGPGTRLLVL.

The CDR3 region is CASSLLAGGPAKNIQYF. For the CDR3, the DNA is TGTGCCAGCAGTTTACTAGCGGGGGGGCCGGCCAAAAACATTCAGTACTTC. The J gene is TRBJ2-4, the V gene TRBV27; 12 bases align to TRBD2. The V gene end was trimmed by 2 bases and the J gene end by 1 base; junction bases not matched to a gene: 3. The germline CDR1 and CDR2 sequences are MNHEY and SMNVEV (reference sequence). The CDR3 totals 17 residues.

This clonotype turned up a few times. V is TRBV20-1 and J is TRBJ2-3, with no clear D. CDR3 length: 15 amino acids. Germline V gene sequence: CDR1 DFQATT, CDR2 SNEGSKA (reference sequence). Trimming stripped 1 base from V and 2 bases from J, with 13 bases between. CDR3 protein: CSARGQAAYTDTQYF. DNA of the CDR3: TGCAGTGCTAGAGGGCAGGCGGCTTACACAGATACGCAGTATTTT.

This rearrangement joins TRBV12-3 or TRBV12-4 to TRBJ2-7; possible D gene TRBD2, 5 bases. The CDR3 runs 13 residues. V lost 5 bases, J lost 3 bases, and 11 bases lay in between. This chain's CDR3 is CASSPSSDYEQYF. The CDR3 region has the DNA TGTGCCAGCAGTCCCAGTAGCGACTACGAGCAGTACTTC.

The chain joins TRBV12-3 or TRBV12-4 to TRBJ2-2, with D perhaps matching TRBD1 (6 bases). V lost 3 bases and J lost 5, with 13 bases in between. The CDR3 consists of 15 residues. CDR3 sequence reads: CASSLGAQWTGELFF. CDR3 sequence (DNA): TGTGCCAGCAGTTTGGGGGCCCAATGGACCGGGGAGCTGTTTTTT.

This clonotype was recorded a few times. The chain carries TRBV20-1 and TRBJ1-1; D call uncertain. Germline CDR1 reads DFQATT; CDR2 reads SNEGSKA (reference sequence). The CDR3 covers 14 residues. Trimming stripped 6 bases from V and 1 base from J, with 15 bases between. In DNA, the CDR3 is TGCAGTGCCAGTGTAATGGTTCCGAACACTGAAGCTTTCTTT. Its protein is CSASVMVPNTEAFF.

The chain employs TRBV4-1 and TRBJ2-7; possibly TRBD1 for D (6 bases). The germline CDR1 and CDR2 sequences are MGHRA and YSYEKL. CDR3 length: 21 amino acids. Trimming cost V 1 base and J 0 bases, with 28 bases left between them. The CDR3 spells CASSQATQPSDSPPNSYEQYF. Here the CDR3 DNA reads TGCGCCAGCAGCCAAGCTACCCAACCCTCGGACAGCCCCCCAAACTCCTACGAGCAGTACTTC.